The 29 T cell receptor beta chains below all came from one sample that was sequenced in a study of T-cell memory formation after mild COVID-19. In TCRdb, the 5' RACE reads were re-called with MiXCR into one record per CDR3 protein. The sample includes about half a million distinct CDR3 sequences, approximately 18% of them seen just once. The sample comprised PBMCs or a T cell subset sorted from them (not recorded which). These receptors all stem from an adult woman who had mild COVID-19 (a few samples of this study predate the infection). Cell type and time point are not known.

The chain links TRBV4-1 to TRBJ1-5; a possible D gene is TRBD1 (5 bases). The CDR3 contains 16 residues. The germline V and J ends were trimmed by 0 bases and 4 bases, with 13 bases remaining between them. Germline V gene lookup returns CDR1 MGHRA and CDR2 YSYEKL. CDR3 region: CASSQESQGRNQPQHF. For the CDR3, the DNA is TGCGCCAGCAGCCAAGAATCTCAGGGAAGAAATCAGCCCCAGCATTTT.

This sequence joins TRBV29-1 and TRBJ2-5; D not resolved. Deletions cut 4 bases from V and 6 bases from J, with 18 bases between. Germline assignment: CDR1 SQVTM and CDR2 ANQGSEA. The CDR3 length is 14 residues. The CDR3 here is CSVGGFATQQTQYF. The CDR3, as DNA: TGCAGCGTTGGAGGCTTCGCTACTCAACAGACCCAGTACTTC.

This sequence joins TRBV20-1 and TRBJ1-5, with TRBD1 matching over 8 bases. V lost 7 bases and J lost 3; bases outside the gene matches: 11. CDR3 length: 15 amino acids. Germline-derived CDR1 and CDR2 are DFQATT and SNEGSKA (reference sequence). CDR3 sequence reads: CSVRSTGVTNQPQHF. The CDR3 nucleotides are TGCAGTGTTCGCTCGACAGGGGTGACCAATCAGCCCCAGCATTTT.

There are a few counts of this clonotype. The rearrangement joins TRBV11-2 to TRBJ2-1; D is ambiguous. The CDR3 has 16 residues. V lost 1 base to trimming and J lost 1 base, with 11 bases between them. CDR1 is SGHAT, CDR2 FQNNGV, per germline. Here the CDR3 DNA reads TGTGCCAGCAGCTTAGTGAGCCCAAATTCCTACAATGAGCAGTTCTTC. It translates to CASSLVSPNSYNEQFF.

The genes are TRBV9 and TRBJ2-6; TRBD1 agrees at 9 bases. This CDR3 is 17 amino acids long. V dropped 5 bases and J dropped 0; count of bases not matched to a gene: 6. CDR1 is SGDLS, CDR2 YYNGEE, per germline. This CDR3 is CASRKTGGVSGANVLTF. The CDR3 region has the DNA TGTGCCAGCAGAAAGACAGGGGGAGTCTCTGGGGCCAACGTCCTGACTTTC. Complete variable domain (other parts from reference TRBV9 and TRBJ2-6): DSGVTQTPKHLITATGQRVTLRCSPRSGDLSVYWYQQSLDQGLQFLIQYYNGEERAKGNILERFSAQQFPDLHSELNLSSLELGDSALYFCASRKTGGVSGANVLTFGAGSRLTVL.

This clonotype has just a few counts. The rearrangement uses TRBV5-6 and TRBJ2-7; tentatively, D is TRBD1 (6 bases). The germline V and J ends were trimmed by 3 bases and 2 bases, with 15 bases remaining between them. There are 15 residues in the CDR3. The germline CDR1 and CDR2 sequences are SGHDT and YYEEEE. The CDR3 sequence is CASSSGTYAPYEQYF. For the CDR3, the DNA is TGTGCCAGCAGCTCCGGGACATATGCCCCCTACGAGCAGTACTTC.

The CDR3 nucleotides read TGCGCCAGCAGCTTGGAAGGAGGGGTCCTTTACAATGAGCAGTTCTTC. Residues: CASSLEGGVLYNEQFF. The rearrangement links TRBV5-1 to TRBJ2-1; D possibly corresponds to TRBD2 (6 bases). This CDR3 is 16 amino acids long. The germline V gene has CDR1 SGHRS and CDR2 YFSETQ. V shed 0 bases and J shed 4 bases, with 14 bases lying between them.

This clonotype was seen ten or more times. DNA of the CDR3: TGTGCCAGCAGCGGTAGCGGGGGGCTGGGAGAGACCCAGTACTTC. It yields the protein CASSGSGGLGETQYF. V and J are TRBV9 and TRBJ2-5, with TRBD2 matching over 10 bases. This CDR3 region has 15 residues. Germline loops: CDR1 SGDLS, CDR2 YYNGEE. The V and J ends lost 3 bases and 4 bases, in that order; junction bases with no gene match: 6.

This clonotype has more than one count but fewer than ten. The chain combines TRBV6-8 with TRBJ2-1; D gene uncertain. From germline, CDR1 is MNHGY and CDR2 SAAAGT. The CDR3 is 16 amino acids. V dropped 0 bases and J dropped 6 bases, with 15 bases sitting between them. CDR3 nucleotide sequence: TGTGCCAGCAGTTACTCCGCTCTAAGATTGGGCAATGAGCAGTTCTTC. Its translation: CASSYSALRLGNEQFF.

The chain joins TRBV12-3 or TRBV12-4 to TRBJ1-2; D unresolved. V was trimmed by 4 bases and J by 8 bases, leaving 8 bases between them. The CDR3 covers 11 residues. DNA for the CDR3: TGTGCCAGCAGTTATCTATGGGGCTACACCTTC. This sequence encodes CASSYLWGYTF.

This rearrangement joins TRBV15 to TRBJ2-2; 7 bases line up with TRBD2. The V and J ends lost 8 bases and 2 bases, in that order; junction bases with no gene match: 14. This CDR3 has 17 amino acids. Germline lookup yields CDR1 LNHNV and CDR2 YYDKDF (reference sequence). The CDR3 nucleotides are TGTGCCACCCCAAAAGAGGGACTATCGCTTAACACCGGGGAGCTGTTTTTT. Residues: CATPKEGLSLNTGELFF.

V usage is TRBV7-6 and J usage is TRBJ2-5, with a weak D call TRBD1 (6 bases). The germline V and J ends were trimmed by 5 bases and 3 bases, with 19 bases remaining between them. The CDR3 is 16 amino acids. From germline, CDR1 is SGHVS and CDR2 FNYEAQ. CDR3 protein: CASSARPGTQKETQYF. The CDR3, as DNA: TGTGCCAGCAGCGCCCGTCCCGGGACACAAAAAGAGACCCAGTACTTC.

The chain has TRBV6-2 or TRBV6-3 and TRBJ2-1; no clear D gene. The CDR3 length is 17 residues. Germline V gives CDR1 MNHEY, CDR2 SVGEGT. V lost 2 bases to trimming and J lost 6 bases, with 20 bases between them. The CDR3 DNA reads TGTGCCAGCAGTTACGACCCCCACTTAGGTGGACGCAATGAGCAGTTCTTC. This gives the protein CASSYDPHLGGRNEQFF.

This sequence joins TRBV4-2 and TRBJ2-7; 10 bases agree with TRBD2. The CDR3 sequence is 17 residues long. With V trimmed by 0 bases and J by 2 bases, 7 bases remained unmatched. Germline V gene sequence: CDR1 LGHNA, CDR2 YNFKEQ. CDR3 sequence: CASSQEDLAGATYEQYF. Written as DNA, the CDR3 is TGTGCCAGCAGCCAAGAGGATCTAGCGGGAGCCACCTACGAGCAGTACTTC.

This clonotype was found a few times. The CDR3: CAWDMGGLGETQYF. The CDR3 coding sequence is TGTGCCTGGGATATGGGGGGCCTCGGAGAGACCCAGTACTTC. The J gene is TRBJ2-5, the V gene TRBV30, with D perhaps matching TRBD1 or TRBD2 (6 bases each). Germline CDR1 reads GTSNPN; CDR2 reads SVGIG (reference sequence). CDR3 length: 14 amino acids. Trimming left V 5 bases short and J 4 bases short, with 17 bases between.

This clonotype came up a few times. The V call is TRBV2, the J call TRBJ2-7; 7 bases agree with TRBD1. This CDR3 has 15 residues. Germline values: CDR1 SNHLY, CDR2 FYNNEI. V was pared by 3 bases and J by 0 bases, with 5 bases of the junction left unmatched. This CDR3 reads CASSEGQSGSYEQYF. As DNA, the CDR3 is TGTGCCAGCAGTGAGGGACAGAGTGGCTCCTACGAGCAGTACTTC.

This chain links TRBV25-1 with TRBJ2-3, with D maybe TRBD2 (6 bases). Germline loops: CDR1 MGHDK, CDR2 SYGVNS. V lost 2 bases to trimming and J lost 1 base, with 13 bases between them. The CDR3 loop spans 16 amino acids. The CDR3 DNA reads as TGTGCCAGCAGTGAAGGGGGTAGCGGCCGCACAGATACGCAGTATTTT. Amino acid sequence: CASSEGGSGRTDTQYF. Full variable domain (remainder filled in from reference TRBV25-1 and TRBJ2-3): EADIYQTPRYLVIGTGKKITLECSQTMGHDKMYWYQQDPGMELHLIHYSYGVNSTEKGDLSSESTVSRIRTEHFPLTLESARPSHTSQYLCASSEGGSGRTDTQYFGPGTRLTVL.

The chain uses TRBV6-5 and TRBJ1-6; the D gene is possibly TRBD1 (5 bases). The germline V and J ends were trimmed by 5 bases and 7 bases, with 9 bases remaining between them. This CDR3 contains 13 residues. Germline V gene lookup returns CDR1 MNHEY and CDR2 SVGAGI. CDR3 region: CASSGDYNSPLHF. The CDR3 DNA follows: TGTGCCAGCAGTGGGGACTACAATTCACCCCTCCACTTT.

This clonotype was detected many times. A read error may produce the germline difference seen at one junction end. The chain is built from TRBV5-1 and TRBJ1-1; 7 bases match TRBD1. Germline CDR1 reads SGHRS; CDR2 reads YFSETQ. The CDR3 extends over 14 amino acids. The CDR3 is CASSLGTVNTEAFF. CDR3 sequence (DNA): TGTGCCAGCAGCTTAGGGACAGTGAACACTGAAGCTTTCTTT.

V usage is TRBV12-3 or TRBV12-4 and J usage is TRBJ2-1, with 10 bases aligning to TRBD2. The CDR3 spans 15 residues. V shed 7 bases and J 2 bases; nucleotides not matched to a gene: 5. The CDR3 DNA sequence: TGTGCCAGCATCAGGACTAGCGGAGCCTACAATGAGCAGTTCTTC. Its translation: CASIRTSGAYNEQFF.

The chain has TRBV5-1 and TRBJ2-7; D is ambiguous. Trimming shortened V by 4 bases and J by 0 bases, and 11 bases separated the two germline ends. From germline, CDR1 is SGHRS and CDR2 YFSETQ. The CDR3 spans 14 residues. CDR3 nucleotides: TGCGCCAGCAGCGCGTCGGACGGCTCCTACGAGCAGTACTTC. Protein product: CASSASDGSYEQYF.

This chain joins TRBV9 and TRBJ2-7; 8 nucleotides agree with TRBD2. Germline V gene sequence: CDR1 SGDLS, CDR2 YYNGEE. The CDR3 is 15 amino acids. After removal of 2 bases from V and 3 bases from J, the junction contained 7 bases not matched to a gene. The chain's CDR3 is CASSVSGGTNYEQYF. In nucleotides, the CDR3 is TGTGCCAGCAGCGTGAGCGGGGGAACCAACTACGAGCAGTACTTC.

The genes are TRBV5-4 and TRBJ1-1; D ambiguous. This CDR3 has 14 amino acids. Germline lookup yields CDR1 SGHNT and CDR2 YYREEE (reference sequence). The V end was cut by 5 bases, the J end by 2 bases, with 13 bases between. The CDR3 nucleotides are TGTGCCAGCAGTTGGGTGGGTTCAAACACTGAAGCTTTCTTT. Translating it yields CASSWVGSNTEAFF.

The genes are TRBV7-7 and TRBJ2-1, with D perhaps assigned TRBD1 or TRBD2 (6 bases each). Germline CDR1 reads SSHAT; CDR2 reads FNYEAQ (reference sequence). The length of the CDR3 is 14 residues. Trimming shortened V by 5 bases and J by 9 bases, and 17 bases separated the two germline ends. CDR3 protein: CASSLGGGRSEQFF. The CDR3 DNA is TGTGCCAGCAGCCTAGGTGGGGGGCGGAGTGAGCAGTTCTTC.

The chain has TRBV15 and TRBJ2-1; 9 positions agree with TRBD1. Germline CDR1 and CDR2: LNHNV and YYDKDF (reference sequence). The CDR3 sequence is 16 residues long. Trimming took 5 bases from V and 3 from J; bases not matched to a gene: 8. CDR3 DNA: TGTGCCACCAGCGCTCTGGGACAGGGCGGCTACAATGAGCAGTTCTTC. Translating gives CATSALGQGGYNEQFF.

This clonotype was seen a few times. The genes are TRBV6-1 and TRBJ2-7, with 8 positions matching TRBD2. Germline V gives CDR1 MNHNS, CDR2 SASEGT. The trim removed 7 bases at V and 1 base at J, leaving 6 bases unmatched. The CDR3 spans 14 residues. In DNA form, the CDR3 reads TGTGCCAGCAATCGGGGGGGATCGTCCTACGAGCAGTACTTC. The encoded protein is CASNRGGSSYEQYF.

The CDR3 DNA reads TGTGCCAGCAGCCGCGGGACATCTTGGGGGGATGAGCAGTTCTTC. This encodes CASSRGTSWGDEQFF. The chain couples TRBV3-1 to TRBJ2-1, with D possibly called TRBD1 or TRBD2 (6 bases each). The V gene's germline CDR1 is LGHDT and CDR2 YNNKEL (reference sequence). This CDR3 contains 15 residues. V dropped 4 bases and J dropped 8 bases, with 18 bases sitting between them.

This clonotype was detected ten times or more. The chain joins TRBV12-3 or TRBV12-4 to TRBJ2-5, with a weak D call TRBD2 (6 bases). CDR3 length: 13 amino acids. V lost 6 bases and J 5 bases, leaving 13 bases between the germline ends. The CDR3 region is CASSFGGRETQYF. CDR3 in DNA: TGTGCCAGCAGCTTTGGGGGGAGGGAGACCCAGTACTTC.

J is TRBJ1-4 and V is TRBV12-3 or TRBV12-4; D call uncertain. This CDR3 is built from 13 residues. Trimming removed 2 bases from V and 5 bases from J, with 6 bases in between. DNA of the CDR3: TGTGCCAGCAGTTTATATGAGAATGAAAAACTGTTTTTT. Translated: CASSLYENEKLFF.